This T cell receptor (beta chain) was sequenced during a study of blood T cells in healthy people across ages. Through a sample-barcoded 5' primer and a J-beta primer mix, a second PCR was run for 7 to 11 cycles. Every cDNA was tagged by a template-switch adaptor with 12 random nucleotides. MiXCR was run by TCRdb on the 5' RACE reads, yielding one entry per CDR3 protein. This sample has roughly 1.6 million distinct CDR3 sequences, with 30% to 40% found just once. The CDR3 has 15 residues. Germline CDR1 reads DFQATT; CDR2 reads SNEGSKA (reference sequence). RNA extraction gave at least 5.5 micrograms of total RNA per sample.

The chain combines TRBV20-1 with TRBJ2-1, with D uncertain. The DNA matches TRBJ2-7 better at its end, which makes the J call doubtful. This TCR derives from a woman in her twenties or thirties in good health. The sample comprised blood. CDR3 sequence: CSARGRGRHYNEQYF. In DNA, the CDR3 is TGCAGTGCTAGAGGGAGAGGACGGCACTACAATGAGCAGTACTTC.